Listed here is a single T cell receptor beta chain. The clone's antigen remains unknown. Base qualities are not at hand, and no much larger clone is one base apart. This specimen belongs to a study of blood T cell repertoires in COVID-19 (TCRdb year 2020). In the study overall: Collaborator samples came from the United States, Italy and Spain and covered acute and convalescent phases of COVID-19. The prospective study material was composed of cDNA or gDNA derived from T cells, B-cell-depleted T cells, or PBMCs. Subjects who had been exposed to COVID-19, were actively infected with it, or had recovered from it provided the deeply sampled blood TCRbeta repertoires that made up the dataset. The repertoires were made available in a free public database intended to serve as a resource for research on the immune response to SARS-CoV-2. Samples came from the ongoing ImmuneRACE study (first 160 participants) plus 1,254 subjects from 6 global collaborators. The sample metadata nearly always contained a de-identified subject ID, COVID-19 status, age in years and sex. Where available, HLA class I and class II types were taken from metadata supplied by the sample provider and were not determined by assay-based typing.

TCRbeta CDR3 regions were amplified from genomic DNA by means of the immunoSEQ Assay, a bias-controlled multiplex PCR. The paper's data handling went like this. The number of nucleated cells in each sample was estimated from the amplification of reference gene primers within the assay. Sequence reads were collapsed and filtered to measure the absolute abundance of every unique TCRbeta CDR3 rearrangement. Productive Simpson clonality was computed per sample as the square root of Simpson's diversity index over productive rearrangements. TCRdb re-hosts the immuneACCESS table, in-frame sequences only. Its copies lack some clones; in the studies checked, an unresolved V gene accounts for under half of them, and the cause for the rest is not known. V and J calls and clone size follow that table, whereas D and trimming were derived from the DNA. This sample has 75,000 to 95,000 clones in its table, and around nine tenths of those were observed once. About 5.2% of the sample belongs to the ten largest clones.

The study at large found these results: The amount of clinical and demographic metadata varied by source and participant and was provided uncurated.

The CDR3 has 15 amino acids, counting the end cysteine and phenylalanine. Solely the CDR3 DNA is kept, with 45 bases framed from the first base. V sheds 4 bases and J sheds 0 bases, leaving 10 bases between their ends. CDR1 SGHAT and CDR2 FQNNGV were looked up in the germline V gene. Each collaborating institution followed its own protocols to collect whole blood in K2EDTA tubes. For TCRbeta analysis, collaborators shipped samples in one of three forms: frozen whole blood, isolated PBMCs, or DNA extracted from either of those sample types. Sequenced sample: peripheral blood. Recombination joined TRBV11-2 with TRBJ1-3; TRBD1 is perhaps the D gene, given 6 matching bases. The TCR was taken from a man aged 55 to 70 with acute or convalescent COVID-19. Here is the DNA: TGTGCCAGCAGCTCCCACAGGGCCTCTGGAAACACCATATATTTT. It specifies CASSSHRASGNTIYF.